This T cell receptor beta chain was obtained from a study of T-cell memory formation after mild COVID-19. TCRdb reanalysed the 5' RACE reads using MiXCR and keeps one entry per CDR3 protein. This table has around 370,000 distinct CDR3 sequences, 20% to 25% appearing once. The CDR3 loop spans 14 amino acids. Germline V gene lookup returns CDR1 SQVTM and CDR2 ANQGSEA. Trimming took 6 bases from V and 2 from J, leaving 13 bases between them. The chain has TRBV29-1 and TRBJ2-2; D is unresolved. The sample comprised PBMCs or a T cell subset sorted from them (not recorded which). The TCR was taken from an adult woman who had mild COVID-19 (a few samples of this study predate the infection). Cell type and time point are not known. The CDR3 DNA sequence: TGCAGCGTCGGCGCGACGGTTAACACCGGGGAGCTGTTTTTT. It is translated as CSVGATVNTGELFF.